Sequencing of this TCR beta chain was carried out in a study of T-cell reconstitution after alpha-beta-depleted transplantation in children. Study-wide results and caveats: Some patients owed their high day-60 TCRbeta diversity to surviving recipient T cells and thymic progenitors. Several hundred rapidly expanded clones from non-depleted graft cells reportedly supplied alpha-beta T cells about two months post-transplant. Newly produced T cells mostly provided counts and TCRbeta diversity after one year, as hyperexpanded clones declined.

Preparation of the TCRbeta library used unique molecular identifiers. TCRdb reprocessed the PCR reads via MiXCR and lists one record per CDR3 protein. The sample lists approximately 500,000 distinct CDR3 sequences; about 10% were seen once. The sample holds many counts of this clonotype. As yet, its antigen is unknown. Per germline, CDR1 LGHNA and CDR2 YSLEER. The V segment lost 6 bases and the J segment 9 bases; nucleotides outside the gene matches: 4. The CDR3 contains 13 residues. The material sequenced was PBMCs, taken before TCRalphabeta/CD19-depleted stem cell transplant. This rearrangement joins TRBV4-3 to TRBJ1-6; 8 bases are shared with TRBD1. The receptor was derived from a child aged 2 to 15 with inherited bone marrow failure, due to receive a stem cell transplant. CDR3 sequence (DNA): TGCGCCAGCAGTCCAGGGGGCTTTTCACCCCTCCACTTT. This codes for CASSPGGFSPLHF.